The TCR beta chain described here comes from a study of blood T cell repertoires in COVID-19 (dated by TCRdb to about 2020). The study in broad terms: The collaborator samples originated in the United States, Italy and Spain and spanned the acute and convalescent phases of COVID-19. The material from the prospective study consisted of cDNA or gDNA derived from T cells, B-cell-depleted T cells, or PBMCs. Deeply sampled blood TCRbeta repertoires from subjects exposed to, actively infected with, or recovered from COVID-19 were included in the dataset. The repertoires were released in a freely available public database meant as a resource for research on the immune response to SARS-CoV-2. The samples were drawn from the first 160 participants of the ongoing ImmuneRACE study and from over a thousand subjects provided by 6 global collaborators. A de-identified subject ID, COVID-19 status, age in years and sex were almost always included in the sample metadata. HLA class I and class II types, where available, came from metadata supplied by the sample provider rather than from assay-based typing.

The collaborating institutions used their own protocols to collect whole blood in K2EDTA tubes. For TCRbeta analysis, collaborators shipped samples as frozen whole blood, isolated PBMCs, or DNA extracted from either of those sample types. Overall study results and their limits: The amount of clinical and demographic metadata varied by source and participant and was provided uncurated.

TCRbeta CDR3 regions were amplified from genomic DNA by means of the immunoSEQ Assay, a bias-controlled multiplex PCR. The authors' pipeline ran thus. Within the assay, amplification of reference gene primers was used to estimate how many nucleated cells each sample contained. To quantify the absolute abundance of each unique TCRbeta CDR3 rearrangement, sequence reads were collapsed and filtered. For each sample, productive Simpson clonality was calculated as the square root of Simpson's diversity index over productive rearrangements. TCRdb re-hosts the immuneACCESS table, in-frame sequences only. Its copies lack some clones; in the studies checked, an unresolved V gene accounts for under half of them, and the cause for the rest is not known. The DNA was the basis for D and trimming; V, J and clone size are from that table. Present in this sample are 90,000 to 120,000 clones, roughly 90% of which were seen just once. The ten largest clones capture 4.5% to 6% of the sample.

Points on this clone: The antigen it binds to is not known. No qualities accompany the bases; no much larger clone lies one base away.

Taken from the germline V gene, the CDR1 and CDR2 loops are SNHLY and FYNNEI. Clipping removes 5 bases from V and 5 bases from J, with 7 as the unmatched junction base count. From its cysteine to its phenylalanine, the CDR3 spans 14 amino acids. Only the CDR3 DNA is retained, 42 bases long and in frame from the first base. The sequence links TRBV2 to TRBJ1-2, with TRBD1 identical over 8 junction bases. The source of this sequence is a man aged 35 to 55 with active or convalescent COVID-19. The sequenced sample consisted of peripheral blood. The DNA sequence reads TGTGCCAGCAGTCGACAGGGGTCCCTGTATGGCTACACCTTC. Its coded protein is CASSRQGSLYGYTF.